The present entry profiles one TCR beta chain with its context. Its antigen target is currently unknown. No much larger clonotype is one base removed from it; base qualities were not supplied. The data originate from a study of T cells in Graves' hyperthyroidism and ophthalmopathy (dated by TCRdb to between 2018 and 2021). Context from the whole study: Peripheral blood was sampled at the time of initial diagnosis, prior to any treatment. A discovery cohort of about 95 patients, 43 with Graves' ophthalmopathy and approximately 55 with stable Graves' hyperthyroidism, was used to find distinguishing TCR V-J signatures. In more than five Graves' hyperthyroidism patients, the study also compared T-cell repertoires from thyroid tissue with T-cell repertoires from blood. Following sampling, methimazole starting at 30 mg daily was given to hyperthyroidism patients, and high-dose intravenous methylprednisolone was given to ophthalmopathy patients. Whether ophthalmopathy could be predicted prospectively was tested in an independent validation cohort made up of under 20 hyperthyroidism patients plus 17 patients who later progressed to ophthalmopathy. According to the paper, TCR Vbeta CDR3 sequencing was carried out on approximately 140 peripheral blood samples, which came from over 40 ophthalmopathy, around 74 hyperthyroidism and roughly 17 progressor patients. The 100 or so discovery patients were divided at random into training and test sets in a 7:3 ratio.

The CDR1 and CDR2 encoded by the germline V gene are MNHEY and SVGEGT. Cut back by 7 bases and 1 base, the V and J ends lie 11 bases apart. The CDR3 sequence holds 13 residues, the cysteine and phenylalanine included. Of the read, only the CDR3 DNA is kept; its 39 bases are in frame from base 1. The TCR beta CDR3 regions were amplified from RNA transcripts. The TCR CDR3 was subjected to a first round of RT-PCR using the HTBI primer set and the Qiagen OneStep RT-PCR kit. Libraries were constructed in a second round of multiplex PCR, after which size selection and purification were carried out. Libraries were sequenced paired-end with 100 bp reads on an Illumina HiSeq2000. The study's processing was this. SOAPnuke was used to process the raw data, removing reads that contained adapters or uncalled bases, had a mean Phred below 15, or lacked an exact match to the constant primer or identifier. COPE v1.2.5 was used to merge high-quality paired reads, and clonotypes were defined as unique nucleotide sequences. Clonotypes were aligned to IMGT TRBV, TRBD and TRBJ reference segments using MiTCR v1.1. Only V-J combinations with frequency above 0.0001, covering 99.2% of repertoires, were analysed. The TCS score was defined as F50 (clonal expansion) divided by E x V (chaos), with BLOSUM62-based TCRdist calculated between CDR3 peptides within each V-J. Welch's t-statistics and random forest reduced around 510 V-J features to about 12, which were used in a naive Bayes classifier (R e1071). TCRdb handled the public reads itself, with Q25 trimming in fastp and clone calling in MiXCR, and kept productive beta chains. A single entry per CDR3 protein holds the most common genes and DNA from its merged rows. TCRdb assigned the V and J calls; the authors' analysis was not used. This sample is represented by approximately 630,000 distinct CDR3 sequences; roughly 15% of them were singletons. The top ten constitute less than 4.5% of the sample.

Graves' hyperthyroidism was defined as stable when no progression to ophthalmopathy occurred over 18 months of follow-up. Hyperthyroidism patients were aged 18 to 65 years and newly diagnosed, with disease duration of less than 2 months. Any patient with an uncontrolled infection, another autoimmune disease, pregnancy or lactation was excluded. Diagnoses were based on clinical symptoms, serum thyroxine and TRAb, thyroid ultrasound and orbital computed tomography. PBMCs were isolated from about 10 ml of fresh peripheral blood by Ficoll-Paque density gradient centrifugation. Trizol reagent was used to extract total RNA, and RNA quality was then checked on an Agilent 2100 Bioanalyzer. General conclusions and limits of the study: A model built on a 13 V-J signature distinguished ophthalmopathy from stable hyperthyroidism, reaching roughly 88% sensitivity and 81.08% specificity in cross-validation and 80%/75% in testing. Blood samples also contained most of the expanded thyroid clonotypes (frequency above 0.001), which suggests that blood repertoires may reflect thyroid immune responses. Sample size was not statistically predetermined, and investigators were not blinded to group allocation. In validation, progression to ophthalmopathy was predicted by the model with 70.59% sensitivity and 72% to 80% specificity, a median of 6.5 months before onset.

The receptor's source is a woman aged 25 to 39 with Graves' hyperthyroidism. The sequencing input was blood. The sequence is built from TRBV6-2 or TRBV6-3 and TRBJ2-7; possibly the D gene is TRBD1, per 6 matching bases. DNA sequence: TGTGCCAGCACCGAGACAGGTTCCTACGAGCAGTACTTC. This yields the protein CASTETGSYEQYF.